Listed below are T cell receptor beta chains from one sample, sequenced in a study of naive and memory T cell subsets. TCRdb re-analysed the UMI-ligation and nested PCR reads in MiXCR, keeping a single row per CDR3 protein. The data show 81,000 or so distinct CDR3 sequences, 5.5% to 8.5% seen once. Specimen: central memory CD4+ T cells from blood. These receptors all come from a human donor in good health. CDR3s include the opening cysteine and the closing phenylalanine or tryptophan. The D gene is left open where the match is weak. For some rows the clone size is stated as once, few or many, or as a class when expanded; others skip it.

V	J	size	D	DNA	CDR3
TRBV28	TRBJ2-5	few	TRBD1	TGTGCCAGCAGTTCGGGACGACAGGGGGGAGAGACCCAGTACTTC	CASSSGRQGGETQYF
TRBV20-1	TRBJ2-1	many	NA	TGCAGTGCTGGAGCATTTGGGCGGATGTACAATGAGCAGTTCTTC	CSAGAFGRMYNEQFF
TRBV27	TRBJ1-1	many	TRBD1	TGTGCCAGCAGTTCAAGAACGTTCCGACAGGGGTTTTACACTGAAGCTTTCTTT	CASSSRTFRQGFYTEAFF
TRBV7-2	TRBJ2-2	many	NA	TGTGCCAGCAGCTTAAGGTTCGAGAGTCCGGCCGGGGAGCTGTTTTTT	CASSLRFESPAGELFF
TRBV4-2	TRBJ1-5	NA	NA	TGTGCCAGCAGCCAAGATGGCGGGTCCGGGGCCAATCAGCCCCAGCATTTT	CASSQDGGSGANQPQHF
TRBV2	TRBJ1-5	few	NA	TGTGCCAGCAATTCTCGCGGCAGGGGACGGGATCAGCCCCAGCATTTT	CASNSRGRGRDQPQHF
TRBV7-8	TRBJ1-2	many	TRBD1	TGTGCCAGCAGGTTTTTGGGACAGGGCAACTATGGCTACACCTTC	CASRFLGQGNYGYTF
TRBV30	TRBJ1-5	many	TRBD1	TGTGCCTGGAGAGGACAGGGAAATCAGCCCCAGCATTTT	CAWRGQGNQPQHF
TRBV2	TRBJ2-5	few	NA	TGTGCCAGCAGCTCAAGCCCAGAGACCCAGTACTTC	CASSSSPETQYF
TRBV18	TRBJ2-3	NA	TRBD2	TGTGCCAGCTCACCGAGCCTTAGCGGGGTTGGCGCAGATACGCAGTATTTT	CASSPSLSGVGADTQYF
TRBV7-2	TRBJ1-4	few	NA	TGTGCCAGCAGCTCGGCAGGAAAGTTTAATGAAAAACTGTTTTTT	CASSSAGKFNEKLFF
TRBV6-5	TRBJ1-1	NA	NA	TGTGCCAGCAGTTACTCGAGCTACAGGGCCACTGAAGCTTTCTTT	CASSYSSYRATEAFF
TRBV20-1	TRBJ2-4	many	NA	TGCAGTGCAGAAAGACAGGCCAAAAACATTCAGTACTTC	CSAERQAKNIQYF
TRBV27	TRBJ2-1	many	NA	TGTGCCAGCAGTTTCCGGACCTACAATGAGCAGTTCTTC	CASSFRTYNEQFF
TRBV28	TRBJ1-2	NA	NA	TGTGCCAGCAGTTTGTCGGCCTATGGCTACGCCTTC	CASSLSAYGYAF
TRBV11-3	TRBJ2-7	many	NA	TGTGCCAGCAGCTTAACCCAACAGGTCCGATACGAGCAGTACTTC	CASSLTQQVRYEQYF
TRBV20-1	TRBJ2-7	NA	TRBD2	TGCAGTGCTAGAGAGGCGGGAGTGATCTACGAGCAGTACTTC	CSAREAGVIYEQYF
TRBV12-3/TRBV12-4	TRBJ2-1	many	TRBD2	TGTGCCAGCAGTCCAAGACTAGCGGGAAGCTCCTACAATGAGCAGTTCTTC	CASSPRLAGSSYNEQFF
TRBV28	TRBJ2-3	few	NA	TGTGCCAGCAGCACCGGCCGAACCCCCACAGATACGCAGTATTTT	CASSTGRTPTDTQYF
TRBV7-3	TRBJ2-3	NA	TRBD2	TGTGCCAGCAGCGACGGCGGGGGGGCGGGAGATAAGCAGTATTTT	CASSDGGGAGDKQYF
TRBV5-6	TRBJ1-3	NA	NA	TGTGCCAGCAGCTTTACGGGGGCCGGAAACACCATATATTTT	CASSFTGAGNTIYF